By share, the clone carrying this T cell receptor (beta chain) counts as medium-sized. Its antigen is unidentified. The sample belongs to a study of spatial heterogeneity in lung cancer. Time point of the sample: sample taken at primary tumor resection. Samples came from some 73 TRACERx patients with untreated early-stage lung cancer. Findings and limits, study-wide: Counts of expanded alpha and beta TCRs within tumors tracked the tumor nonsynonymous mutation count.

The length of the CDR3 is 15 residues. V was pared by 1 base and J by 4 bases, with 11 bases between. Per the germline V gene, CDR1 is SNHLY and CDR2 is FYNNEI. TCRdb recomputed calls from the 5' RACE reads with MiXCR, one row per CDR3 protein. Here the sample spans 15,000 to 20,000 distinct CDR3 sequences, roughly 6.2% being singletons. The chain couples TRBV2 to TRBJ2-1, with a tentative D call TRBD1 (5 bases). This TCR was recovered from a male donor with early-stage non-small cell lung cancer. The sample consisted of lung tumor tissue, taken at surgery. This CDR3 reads CASSEEDAGYNEQFF. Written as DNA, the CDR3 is TGTGCCAGCAGTGAAGAAGACGCAGGGTACAATGAGCAGTTCTTC.